Below, one T cell receptor (beta chain) is given with its context. What it binds is unknown. The data belong to a study of T cell responses to AZD1222 COVID-19 vaccine. Clones were read by immunoSEQ multiplex PCR, and TCRdb kept only the in-frame ones, dropping some. The profile shows over 50,000 clones, around 85% of them singletons. The CDR3 runs to 14 residues. Trimming took 3 bases from V and 6 from J, leaving 11 bases between them. Germline assignment: CDR1 KGHDR and CDR2 SFDVKD. Analysis merged second doses at about 4 or about 12 weeks. Study-level results: The sample set comprised mostly white British donors with more females, and clonal diversity was possibly underestimated. Only 5 or 6 AZD1222 recipients were seropositive at baseline. Researchers took repertoire samples only after the peak T cell response had come.

The material was peripheral blood, obtained 28 days after the second AZD1222 dose. The chain uses TRBV24-1 and TRBJ2-1; D possibly corresponds to TRBD2 (6 bases). The TCR comes from an adult who received the AZD1222 COVID-19 vaccine. The CDR3 protein is CATSDVRELNEQFF. The CDR3 DNA follows: TGTGCCACCAGTGATGTCCGGGAGCTCAATGAGCAGTTCTTC.